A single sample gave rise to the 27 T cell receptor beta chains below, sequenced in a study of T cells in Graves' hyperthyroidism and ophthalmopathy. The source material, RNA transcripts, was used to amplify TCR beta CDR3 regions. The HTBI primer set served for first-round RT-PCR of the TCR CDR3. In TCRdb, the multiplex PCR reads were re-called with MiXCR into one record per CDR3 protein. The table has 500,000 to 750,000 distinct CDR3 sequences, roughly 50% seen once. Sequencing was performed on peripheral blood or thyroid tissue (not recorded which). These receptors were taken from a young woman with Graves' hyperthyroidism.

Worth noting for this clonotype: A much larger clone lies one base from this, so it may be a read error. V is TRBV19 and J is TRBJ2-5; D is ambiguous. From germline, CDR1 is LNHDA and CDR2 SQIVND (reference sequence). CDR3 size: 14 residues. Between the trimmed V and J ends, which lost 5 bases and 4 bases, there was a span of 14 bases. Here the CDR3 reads CASSVHQNPETQYF. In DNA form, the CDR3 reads TGTGCCAGTAGTGTACATCAGAACCCAGAGACCCAGTACTTC. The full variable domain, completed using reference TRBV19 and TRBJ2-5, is DGGITQSPKYLFRKEGQNVTLSCEQNLNHDAMYWYRQDPGQGLRLIYYSQIVNDFQKGDIAEGYSVSREKKESFPLTVTSAQKNPTAFYLCASSVHQNPETQYFGPGTRLLVL.

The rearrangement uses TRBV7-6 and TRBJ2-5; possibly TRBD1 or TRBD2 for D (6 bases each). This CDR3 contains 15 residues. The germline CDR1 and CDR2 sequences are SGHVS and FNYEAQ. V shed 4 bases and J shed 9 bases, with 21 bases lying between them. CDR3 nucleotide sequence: TGTGCCAGCAGCTCCTCGGGGGCAGGCAGTGGGGCCCAGTACTTC. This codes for CASSSSGAGSGAQYF.

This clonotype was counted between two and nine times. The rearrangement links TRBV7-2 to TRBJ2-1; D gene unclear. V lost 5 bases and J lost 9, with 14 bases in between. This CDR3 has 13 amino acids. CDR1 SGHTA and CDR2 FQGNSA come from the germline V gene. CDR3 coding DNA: TGTGCCAGCAGCCCGACTCGTCGTCGTGAGCAGTTCTTC. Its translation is CASSPTRRREQFF.

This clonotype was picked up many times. CDR3 nucleotide sequence: TGTGCCAGCAGCCAGACGCTTCCTGGCTCTGGAAACACCATATATTTT. Translation: CASSQTLPGSGNTIYF. V usage is TRBV7-6 and J usage is TRBJ1-3; D is uncertain. Germline-derived CDR1 and CDR2 are SGHVS and FNYEAQ. The V gene lost 5 bases and the J gene lost 0 bases, with 14 bases spanning the gap. The CDR3 covers 16 residues.

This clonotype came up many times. The CDR3 region has the DNA TGTGCCAGCAGTTATCAGGGGCTGAGGAACACTGAAGCTTTCTTT. It yields the protein CASSYQGLRNTEAFF. The rearrangement joins TRBV6-5 to TRBJ1-1; D possibly corresponds to TRBD1 (6 bases). The CDR3 is made up of 15 amino acids. CDR1 and CDR2 from the germline V gene are MNHEY and SVGAGI. The V and J ends lost 3 bases and 1 base respectively, with 12 bases between them.

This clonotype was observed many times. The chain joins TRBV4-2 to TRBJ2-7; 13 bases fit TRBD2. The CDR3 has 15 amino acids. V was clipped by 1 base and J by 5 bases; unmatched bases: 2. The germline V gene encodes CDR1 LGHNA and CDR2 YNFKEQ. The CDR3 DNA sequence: TGTGCCAGCAGCCAAGTCGGACTAGCGGGAGACGAGCAGTACTTC. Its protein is CASSQVGLAGDEQYF.

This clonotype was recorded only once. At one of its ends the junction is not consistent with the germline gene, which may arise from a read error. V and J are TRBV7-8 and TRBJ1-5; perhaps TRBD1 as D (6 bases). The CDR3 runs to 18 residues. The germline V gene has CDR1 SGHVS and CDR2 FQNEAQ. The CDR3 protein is CASSHQAWGARDQETQHF. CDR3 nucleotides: TGCGCCAGCAGCCACCAAGCGTGGGGGGCGAGGGACCAAGAGACCCAGCATTTT.

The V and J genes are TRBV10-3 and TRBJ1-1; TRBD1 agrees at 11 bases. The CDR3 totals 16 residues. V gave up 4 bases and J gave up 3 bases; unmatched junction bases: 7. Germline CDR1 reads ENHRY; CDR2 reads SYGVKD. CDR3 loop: CAISVARDRGYTEAFF. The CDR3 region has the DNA TGTGCCATCAGTGTGGCTCGGGACAGGGGGTACACTGAAGCTTTCTTT.

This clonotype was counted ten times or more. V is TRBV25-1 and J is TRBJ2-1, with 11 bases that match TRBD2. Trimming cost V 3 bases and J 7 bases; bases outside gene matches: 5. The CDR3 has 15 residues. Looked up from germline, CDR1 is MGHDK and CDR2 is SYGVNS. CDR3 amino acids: CASSDSGRAKNEQFF. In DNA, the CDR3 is TGTGCCAGCAGTGATAGCGGGAGGGCAAAGAATGAGCAGTTCTTC.

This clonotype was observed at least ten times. The DNA of the CDR3 is TGCAGTGCTCGGACAGGGGTTTCGGGCTATGGCTACACCTTC. It codes for CSARTGVSGYGYTF. The chain combines TRBV20-1 with TRBJ1-2; 9 nucleotides line up with TRBD1. The CDR3 runs 14 residues. J lost 4 bases, V lost 5 bases, and 8 bases had no gene match. Germline V gene lookup returns CDR1 DFQATT and CDR2 SNEGSKA (reference sequence).

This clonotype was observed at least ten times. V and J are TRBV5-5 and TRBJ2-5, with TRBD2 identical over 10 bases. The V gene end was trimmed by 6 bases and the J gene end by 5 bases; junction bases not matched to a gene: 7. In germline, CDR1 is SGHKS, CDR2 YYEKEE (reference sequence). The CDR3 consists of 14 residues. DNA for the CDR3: TGTGCCAGCACAAGCGGGAGGGCCGCGGAGACCCAGTACTTC. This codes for CASTSGRAAETQYF.

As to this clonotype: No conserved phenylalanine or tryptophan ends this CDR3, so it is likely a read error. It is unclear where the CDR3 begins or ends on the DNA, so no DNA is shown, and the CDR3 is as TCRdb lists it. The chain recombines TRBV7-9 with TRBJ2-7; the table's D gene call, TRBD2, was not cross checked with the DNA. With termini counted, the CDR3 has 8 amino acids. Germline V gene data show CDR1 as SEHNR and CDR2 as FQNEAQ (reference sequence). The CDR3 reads CASSSLAG.

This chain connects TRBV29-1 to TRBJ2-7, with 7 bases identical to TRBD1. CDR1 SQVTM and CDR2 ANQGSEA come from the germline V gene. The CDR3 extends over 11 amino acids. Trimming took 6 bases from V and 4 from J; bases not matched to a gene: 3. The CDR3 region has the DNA TGCAGCGTGACAGGGAAGTACGAGCAGTACTTC. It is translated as CSVTGKYEQYF.

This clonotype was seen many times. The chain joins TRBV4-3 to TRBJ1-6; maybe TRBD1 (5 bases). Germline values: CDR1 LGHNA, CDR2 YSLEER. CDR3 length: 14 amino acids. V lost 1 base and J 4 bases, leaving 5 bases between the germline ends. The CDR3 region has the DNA TGCGCCAGCAGCCAAGGACAGTATAATTCACCCCTCCACTTT. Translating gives CASSQGQYNSPLHF.

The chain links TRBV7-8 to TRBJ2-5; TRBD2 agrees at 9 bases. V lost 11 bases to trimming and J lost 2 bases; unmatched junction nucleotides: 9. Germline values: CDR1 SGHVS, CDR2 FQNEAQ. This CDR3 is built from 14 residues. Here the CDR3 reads CAASGTRLQETQYF. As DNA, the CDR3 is TGTGCCGCTAGCGGGACCCGCCTACAAGAGACCCAGTACTTC.

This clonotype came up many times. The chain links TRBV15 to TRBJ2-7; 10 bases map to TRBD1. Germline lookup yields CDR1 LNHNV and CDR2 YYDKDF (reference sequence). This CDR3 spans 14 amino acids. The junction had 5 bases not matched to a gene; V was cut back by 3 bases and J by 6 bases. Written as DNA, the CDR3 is TGTGCCACCAGCAGTAGACAGGGGGCAAGCGAGCAGTACTTC. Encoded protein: CATSSRQGASEQYF.

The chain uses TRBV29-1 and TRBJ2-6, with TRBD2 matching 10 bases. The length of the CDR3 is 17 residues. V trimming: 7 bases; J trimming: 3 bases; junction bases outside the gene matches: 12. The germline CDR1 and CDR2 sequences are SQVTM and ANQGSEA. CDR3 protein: CSDQAGGEVGGANVLTF. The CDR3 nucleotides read TGCAGCGACCAAGCGGGAGGGGAGGTCGGTGGGGCCAACGTCCTGACTTTC. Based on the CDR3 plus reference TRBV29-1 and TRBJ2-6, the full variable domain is SAVISQKPSRDICQRGTSLTIQCQVDSQVTMMFWYRQQPGQSLTLIATANQGSEATYESGFVIDKFPISRPNLTFSTLTVSNMSPEDSSIYLCSDQAGGEVGGANVLTFGAGSRLTVL.

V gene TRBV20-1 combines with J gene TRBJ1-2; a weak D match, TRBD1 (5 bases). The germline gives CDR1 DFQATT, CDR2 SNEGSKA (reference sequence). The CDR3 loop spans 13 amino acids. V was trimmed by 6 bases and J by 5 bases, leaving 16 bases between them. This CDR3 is CSATSEQDYGYTF. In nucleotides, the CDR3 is TGCAGTGCCACCAGTGAACAGGATTATGGCTACACCTTC.

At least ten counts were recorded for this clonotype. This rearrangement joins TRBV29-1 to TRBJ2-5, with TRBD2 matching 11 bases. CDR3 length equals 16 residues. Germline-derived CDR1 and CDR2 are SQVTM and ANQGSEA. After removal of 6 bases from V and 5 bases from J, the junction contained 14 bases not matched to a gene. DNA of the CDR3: TGCAGCGTCGAACGGACTAGCGGGTTCCCGGGGGAGACCCAGTACTTC. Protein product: CSVERTSGFPGETQYF.

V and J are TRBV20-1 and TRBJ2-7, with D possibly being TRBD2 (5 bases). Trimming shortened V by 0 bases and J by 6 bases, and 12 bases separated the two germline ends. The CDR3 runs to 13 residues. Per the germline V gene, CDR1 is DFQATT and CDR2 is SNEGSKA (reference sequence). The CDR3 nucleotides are TGCAGTGCTAGAGATGAGGGAGTTGGCGAGCAGTACTTC. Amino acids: CSARDEGVGEQYF.

The DNA of the CDR3 is TGTGCCAGCGGAAGGCCTCAGGCCCTCCACTTT. Translation gives CASGRPQALHF. The V gene is TRBV6-1, the J gene TRBJ1-6; D is ambiguous. Trimming left V 8 bases short and J 14 bases short, with 13 bases between. The CDR3 consists of 11 residues. CDR1 and CDR2 (germline): MNHNS, SASEGT.

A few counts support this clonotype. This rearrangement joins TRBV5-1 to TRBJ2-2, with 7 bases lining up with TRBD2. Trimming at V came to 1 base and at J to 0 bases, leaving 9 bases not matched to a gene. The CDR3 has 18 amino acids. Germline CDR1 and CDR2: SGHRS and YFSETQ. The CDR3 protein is CASSLLVLAISNTGELFF. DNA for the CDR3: TGCGCCAGCAGCTTGTTAGTACTAGCGATTTCGAACACCGGGGAGCTGTTTTTT.

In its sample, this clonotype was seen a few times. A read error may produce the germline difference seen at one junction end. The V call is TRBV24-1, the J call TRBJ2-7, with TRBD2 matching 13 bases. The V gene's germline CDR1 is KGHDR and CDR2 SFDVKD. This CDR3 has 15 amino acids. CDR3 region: CASSQLAGGPNEQHF. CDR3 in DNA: TGTGCCAGCAGTCAACTAGCGGGAGGGCCTAACGAGCAGCACTTC.

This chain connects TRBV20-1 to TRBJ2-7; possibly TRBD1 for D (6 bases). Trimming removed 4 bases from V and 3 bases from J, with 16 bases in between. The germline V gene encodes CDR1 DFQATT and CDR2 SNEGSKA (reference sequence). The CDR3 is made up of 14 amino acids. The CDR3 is CSATSGAQGYEQYF. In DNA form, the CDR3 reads TGCAGTGCTACCTCAGGGGCGCAGGGCTACGAGCAGTACTTC.

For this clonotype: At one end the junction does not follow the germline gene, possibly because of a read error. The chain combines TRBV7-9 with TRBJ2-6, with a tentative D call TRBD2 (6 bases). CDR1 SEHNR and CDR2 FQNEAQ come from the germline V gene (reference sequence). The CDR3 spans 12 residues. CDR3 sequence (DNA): TGTGCCAGCAGCTTTGGGGGGTCCACTGAAGCTTTC. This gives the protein CASSFGGSTEAF.

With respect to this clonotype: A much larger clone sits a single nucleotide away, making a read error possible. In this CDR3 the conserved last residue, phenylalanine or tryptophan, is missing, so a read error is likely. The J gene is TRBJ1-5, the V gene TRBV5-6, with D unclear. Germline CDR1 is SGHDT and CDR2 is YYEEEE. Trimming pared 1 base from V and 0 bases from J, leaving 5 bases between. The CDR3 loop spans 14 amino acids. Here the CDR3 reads CASSLWSSNQPQHL. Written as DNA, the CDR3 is TGTGCCAGCAGCTTGTGGTCTAGCAATCAGCCCCAGCATCTT.

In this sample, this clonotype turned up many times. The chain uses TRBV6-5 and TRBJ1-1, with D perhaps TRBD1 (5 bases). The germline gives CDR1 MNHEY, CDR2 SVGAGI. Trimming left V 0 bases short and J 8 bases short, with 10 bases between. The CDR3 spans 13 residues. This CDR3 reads CASSYSEGREAFF. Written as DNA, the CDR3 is TGTGCCAGCAGTTACTCGGAGGGGAGAGAAGCTTTCTTT.